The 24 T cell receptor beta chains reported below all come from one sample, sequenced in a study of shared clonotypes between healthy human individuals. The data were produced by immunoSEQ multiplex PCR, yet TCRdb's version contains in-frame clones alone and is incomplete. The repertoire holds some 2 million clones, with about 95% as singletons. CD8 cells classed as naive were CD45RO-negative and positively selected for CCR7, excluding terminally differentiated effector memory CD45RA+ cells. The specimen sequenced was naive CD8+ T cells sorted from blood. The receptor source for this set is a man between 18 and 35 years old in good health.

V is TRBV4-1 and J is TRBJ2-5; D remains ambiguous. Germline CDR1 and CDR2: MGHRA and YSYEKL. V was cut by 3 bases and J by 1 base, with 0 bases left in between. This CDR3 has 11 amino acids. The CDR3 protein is CASSHQETQYF. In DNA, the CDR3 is TGCGCCAGCAGCCACCAAGAGACCCAGTACTTC.

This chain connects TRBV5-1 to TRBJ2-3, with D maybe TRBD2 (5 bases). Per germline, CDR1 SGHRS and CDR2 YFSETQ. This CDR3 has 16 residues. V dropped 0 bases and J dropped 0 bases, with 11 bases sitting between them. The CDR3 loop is CASSLGAATSTDTQYF. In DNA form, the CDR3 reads TGCGCCAGCAGCTTGGGAGCGGCTACTAGCACAGATACGCAGTATTTT.

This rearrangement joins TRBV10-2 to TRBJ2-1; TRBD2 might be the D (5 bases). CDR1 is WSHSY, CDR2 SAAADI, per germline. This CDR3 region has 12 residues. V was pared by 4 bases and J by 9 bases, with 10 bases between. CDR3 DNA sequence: TGCGCCAGCAGTGGCCCGGGAATTGAGCAGTTCTTC. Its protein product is CASSGPGIEQFF.

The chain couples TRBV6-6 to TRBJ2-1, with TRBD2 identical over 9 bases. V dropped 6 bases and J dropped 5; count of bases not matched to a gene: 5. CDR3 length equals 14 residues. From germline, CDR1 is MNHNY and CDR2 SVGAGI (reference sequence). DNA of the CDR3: TGTGCCAGCAGCCCCAGACTAGCGGACAATGAGCAGTTCTTC. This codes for CASSPRLADNEQFF.

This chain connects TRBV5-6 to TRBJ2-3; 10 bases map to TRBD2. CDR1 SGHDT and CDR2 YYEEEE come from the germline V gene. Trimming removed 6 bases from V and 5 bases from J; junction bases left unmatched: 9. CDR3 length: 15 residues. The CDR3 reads CASNSPSGGVDTQYF. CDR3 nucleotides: TGTGCCAGCAACTCTCCCAGCGGGGGGGTAGATACGCAGTATTTT.

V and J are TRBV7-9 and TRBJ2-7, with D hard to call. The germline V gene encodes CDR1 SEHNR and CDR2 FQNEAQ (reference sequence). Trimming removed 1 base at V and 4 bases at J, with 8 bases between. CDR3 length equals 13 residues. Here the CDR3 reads CASSLDFPYEQYF. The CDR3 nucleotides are TGTGCCAGCAGCTTAGACTTTCCATACGAGCAGTACTTC. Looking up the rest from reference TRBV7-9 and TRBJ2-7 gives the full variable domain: DTGVSQNPRHKITKRGQNVTFRCDPISEHNRLYWYRQTLGQGPEFLTYFQNEAQLEKSRLLSDRFSAERPKGSFSTLEIQRTEQGDSAMYLCASSLDFPYEQYFGPGTRLTVT.

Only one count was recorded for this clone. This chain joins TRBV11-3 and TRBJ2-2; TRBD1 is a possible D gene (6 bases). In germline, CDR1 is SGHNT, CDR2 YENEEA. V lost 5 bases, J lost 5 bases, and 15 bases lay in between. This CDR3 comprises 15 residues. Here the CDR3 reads CASSPRGAGTGELFF. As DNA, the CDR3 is TGTGCCAGCAGCCCCAGGGGCGCAGGGACCGGGGAGCTGTTTTTT.

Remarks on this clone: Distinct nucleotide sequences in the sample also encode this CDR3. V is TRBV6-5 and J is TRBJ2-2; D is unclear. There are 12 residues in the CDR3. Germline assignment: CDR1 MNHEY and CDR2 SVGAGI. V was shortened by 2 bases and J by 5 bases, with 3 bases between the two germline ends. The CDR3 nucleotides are TGTGCCAGCAGTTACCCAACCGGGGAGCTGTTTTTT. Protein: CASSYPTGELFF.

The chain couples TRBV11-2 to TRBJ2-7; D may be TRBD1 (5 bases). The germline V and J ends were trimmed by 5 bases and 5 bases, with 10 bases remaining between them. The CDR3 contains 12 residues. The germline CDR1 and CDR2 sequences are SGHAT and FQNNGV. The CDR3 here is CASSPGSHEQYF. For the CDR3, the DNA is TGTGCCAGCAGCCCAGGGTCCCACGAGCAGTACTTC.

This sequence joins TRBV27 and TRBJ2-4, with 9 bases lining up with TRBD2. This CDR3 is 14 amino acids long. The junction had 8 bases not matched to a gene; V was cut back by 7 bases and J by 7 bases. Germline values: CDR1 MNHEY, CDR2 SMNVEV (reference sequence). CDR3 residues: CASTPMAGGNIQYF. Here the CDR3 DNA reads TGTGCCAGCACCCCCATGGCGGGGGGGAACATTCAGTACTTC.

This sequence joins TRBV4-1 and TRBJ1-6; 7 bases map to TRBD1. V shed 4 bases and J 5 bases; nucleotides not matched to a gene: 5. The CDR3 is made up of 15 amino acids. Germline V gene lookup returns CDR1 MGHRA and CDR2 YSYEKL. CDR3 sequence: CASSLGGGNNSPLHF. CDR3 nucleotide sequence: TGCGCCAGCAGCCTAGGGGGCGGGAATAATTCACCCCTCCACTTT.

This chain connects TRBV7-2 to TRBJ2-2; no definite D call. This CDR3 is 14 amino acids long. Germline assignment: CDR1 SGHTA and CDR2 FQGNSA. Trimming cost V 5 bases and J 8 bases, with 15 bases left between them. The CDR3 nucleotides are TGTGCCAGCAGCCTGGCCTCTAAGTGGGGGGAGCTGTTTTTT. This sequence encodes CASSLASKWGELFF.

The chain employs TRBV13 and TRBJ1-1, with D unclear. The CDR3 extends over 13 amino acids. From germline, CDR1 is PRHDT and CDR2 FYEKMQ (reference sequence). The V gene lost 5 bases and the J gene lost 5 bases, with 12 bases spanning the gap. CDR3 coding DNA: TGTGCCAGCAGCCCGTCTTCGTATACTGAAGCTTTCTTT. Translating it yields CASSPSSYTEAFF.

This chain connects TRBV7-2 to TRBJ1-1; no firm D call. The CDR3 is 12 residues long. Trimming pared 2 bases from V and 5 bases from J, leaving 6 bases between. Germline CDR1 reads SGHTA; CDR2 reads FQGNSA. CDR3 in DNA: TGTGCCAGCAGCTTACCGACGACTGAAGCTTTCTTT. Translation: CASSLPTTEAFF.

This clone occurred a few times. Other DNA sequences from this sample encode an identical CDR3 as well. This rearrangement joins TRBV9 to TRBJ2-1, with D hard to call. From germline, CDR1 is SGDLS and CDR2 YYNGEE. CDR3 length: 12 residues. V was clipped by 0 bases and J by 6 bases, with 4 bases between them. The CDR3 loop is CASSVAGNEQFF. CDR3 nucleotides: TGTGCCAGCAGCGTAGCTGGCAATGAGCAGTTCTTC.

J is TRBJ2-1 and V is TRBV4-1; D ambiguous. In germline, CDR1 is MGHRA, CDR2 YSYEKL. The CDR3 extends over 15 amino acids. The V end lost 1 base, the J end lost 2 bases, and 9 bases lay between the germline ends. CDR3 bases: TGCGCCAGCAGCCAAGCATTCCCTCCCTACAATGAGCAGTTCTTC. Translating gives CASSQAFPPYNEQFF.

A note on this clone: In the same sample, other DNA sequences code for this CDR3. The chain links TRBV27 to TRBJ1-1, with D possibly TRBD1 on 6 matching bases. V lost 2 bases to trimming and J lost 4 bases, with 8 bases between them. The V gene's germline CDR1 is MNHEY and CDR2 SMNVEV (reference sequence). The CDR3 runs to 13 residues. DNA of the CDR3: TGTGCCAGCAGTTTAGGGGGCTTCACTGAAGCTTTCTTT. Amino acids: CASSLGGFTEAFF.

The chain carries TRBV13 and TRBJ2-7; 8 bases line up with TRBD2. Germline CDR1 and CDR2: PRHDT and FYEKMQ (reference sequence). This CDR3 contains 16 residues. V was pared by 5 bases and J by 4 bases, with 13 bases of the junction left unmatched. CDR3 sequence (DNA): TGTGCCAGCAGCCACTCCAGCGGGAGCAGTCATTACGAGCAGTACTTC. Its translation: CASSHSSGSSHYEQYF.

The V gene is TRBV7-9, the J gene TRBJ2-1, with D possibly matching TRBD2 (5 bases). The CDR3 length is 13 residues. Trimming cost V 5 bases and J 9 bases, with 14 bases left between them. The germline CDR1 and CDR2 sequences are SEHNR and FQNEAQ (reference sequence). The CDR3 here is CASSPIPAGEQFF. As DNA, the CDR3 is TGTGCCAGCAGCCCGATCCCCGCGGGTGAGCAGTTCTTC.

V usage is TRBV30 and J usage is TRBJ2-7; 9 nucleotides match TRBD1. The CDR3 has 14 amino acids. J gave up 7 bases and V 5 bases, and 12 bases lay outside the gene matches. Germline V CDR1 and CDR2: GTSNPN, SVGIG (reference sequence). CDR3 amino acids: CAWGPGTGPGEQYF. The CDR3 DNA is TGTGCCTGGGGGCCCGGGACAGGGCCGGGTGAGCAGTACTTC.

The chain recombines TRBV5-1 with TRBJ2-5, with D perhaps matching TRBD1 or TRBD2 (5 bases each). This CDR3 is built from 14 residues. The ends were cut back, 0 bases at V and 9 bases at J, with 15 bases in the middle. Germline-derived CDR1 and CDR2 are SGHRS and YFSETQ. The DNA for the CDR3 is TGCGCCAGCAGCTTGGATTCTGGGGGATCCTCCCAGTACTTC. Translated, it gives CASSLDSGGSSQYF.

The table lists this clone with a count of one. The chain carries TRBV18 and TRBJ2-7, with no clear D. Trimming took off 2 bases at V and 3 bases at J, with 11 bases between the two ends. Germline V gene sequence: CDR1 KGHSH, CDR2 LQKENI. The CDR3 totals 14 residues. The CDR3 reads CASSPDEEHYEQYF. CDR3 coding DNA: TGTGCCAGCTCACCAGACGAGGAGCACTACGAGCAGTACTTC.

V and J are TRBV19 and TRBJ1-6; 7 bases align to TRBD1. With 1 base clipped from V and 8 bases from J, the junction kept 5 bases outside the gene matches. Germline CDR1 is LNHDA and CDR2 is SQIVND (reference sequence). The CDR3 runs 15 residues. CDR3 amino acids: CASSIGGTEYSPLHF. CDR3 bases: TGTGCCAGTAGTATAGGTGGGACAGAGTATTCACCCCTCCACTTT. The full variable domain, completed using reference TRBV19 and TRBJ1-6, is DGGITQSPKYLFRKEGQNVTLSCEQNLNHDAMYWYRQDPGQGLRLIYYSQIVNDFQKGDIAEGYSVSREKKESFPLTVTSAQKNPTAFYLCASSIGGTEYSPLHFGNGTRLTVT.

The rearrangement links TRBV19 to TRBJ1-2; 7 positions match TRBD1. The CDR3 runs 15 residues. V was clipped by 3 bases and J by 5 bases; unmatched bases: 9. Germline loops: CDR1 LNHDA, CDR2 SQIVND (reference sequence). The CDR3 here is CASSIRGDSLYGYTF. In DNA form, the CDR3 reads TGTGCCAGTAGTATTAGGGGGGACAGCTTATATGGCTACACCTTC.